The 25 T cell receptor beta chains below all came from one sample that was sequenced in a study of T cells in women clearing cervical HPV infection. This table comes from immunoSEQ multiplex PCR, and its TCRdb copy is limited to in-frame clones, with some not included. Its table lists 22,000 or so clones. Material: blood buffy coat. These receptor sequences come from a woman between 18 and 70 years old with a cervical HPV16 infection that either progressed to CIN3+ or cleared (not recorded which).

As regards this clone: The CDR3 end is not reached by the read, which stops 3 residues before it; the germline J gene fills it in. The rearrangement uses TRBV11-1 and TRBJ1-1; the match to TRBD1 covers 8 bases. J was trimmed by 4 bases and V by 3 bases; bases with no gene match: 1. The CDR3 is 13 residues long. Germline-derived CDR1 and CDR2 are SGHAT and FQDESV (reference sequence). The CDR3 DNA, read in part, is TGTGCCAGCAGCTTTGACAGGGGCACTGAA. Its translation: CASSFDRGTE. The full CDR3 reads CASSFDRGTEAFF.

With regard to this clone: The read finishes 3 residues shy of the CDR3 end, and the germline J gene is used to complete it. The chain uses TRBV7-9 and TRBJ1-2; 9 bases are a match to TRBD1. The trim removed 6 bases at V and 3 bases at J, leaving 5 bases unmatched. CDR3 length: 14 residues. CDR1 is SEHNR and CDR2 is FQNEAQ in the germline V gene (reference sequence). CDR3 DNA, as far as it was read: TGTGCCAGCAGGGGACAGGGCTGGCACTATGGC. Translated: CASRGQGWHYG. The full CDR3 sequence reads CASRGQGWHYGYTF.

As concerns this clone: The read stops 3 residues short of the end of the CDR3; the missing end is completed from the germline J gene. This chain joins TRBV4-2 and TRBJ1-2; 11 nucleotides match TRBD1. From germline, CDR1 is LGHNA and CDR2 YNFKEQ. The CDR3 is 18 amino acids. CDR3: CASSPFRADRGLSYDYTF. The sequenced part of the CDR3 DNA is TGTGCCAGCAGCCCCTTTAGGGCGGACAGGGGGCTTTCCTACGAC.

Points on this clone: The CDR3 end lies 3 residues beyond the end of the read and is filled in from the germline J gene. The chain is built from TRBV20-1 and TRBJ2-3; 11 bases line up with TRBD2. Trimming cost V 4 bases and J 4 bases; bases outside gene matches: 10. CDR1 and CDR2 (germline): DFQATT, SNEGSKA (reference sequence). This CDR3 contains 16 residues. Incomplete CDR3 DNA: TGCAGTGCTACAAACCTCTTTAGCGGGAGGGCAGATACG. Translating it yields CSATNLFSGRADT. The whole CDR3 region reads CSATNLFSGRADTQYF.

Turning to this clone: Read data end 3 residues before the CDR3 end; the end is taken from the germline J gene. The chain uses TRBV5-1 and TRBJ1-6; 9 bases agree with TRBD1. The CDR3 extends over 14 amino acids. V was pared by 5 bases and J by 7 bases, with 4 bases of the junction left unmatched. Germline V lookup: CDR1 SGHRS, CDR2 YFSETQ. The sequenced part of the CDR3 DNA is TGCGCCAGCAGGGGACAGGGAGGAAATTCACCC. Protein sequence: CASRGQGGNSP. Given in full, the CDR3 is CASRGQGGNSPLHF.

About this clone itself: Sequencing ends 3 residues short of the CDR3 end; the germline J gene provides the rest. The V gene is TRBV20-1, the J gene TRBJ2-3, with 10 bases that match TRBD2. Looked up from germline, CDR1 is DFQATT and CDR2 is SNEGSKA (reference sequence). This CDR3 region has 14 residues. Losses at the gene ends were 5 bases for V and 2 bases for J; bases not matched to a gene: 4. The CDR3 loop reads CSAGLAGVTDTQYF. The sequenced CDR3 bases are TGCAGTGCTGGGCTAGCGGGGGTCACAGATACG.

Comment on this clone: The CDR3 end is not reached by the read, which stops 3 residues before it; the germline J gene fills it in. J is TRBJ1-4 and V is TRBV6-1; possibly TRBD1 for D (6 bases). The CDR3 contains 15 residues. Trimming removed 2 bases at V and 1 base at J, with 8 bases between. Looked up from germline, CDR1 is MNHNS and CDR2 is SASEGT. The covered CDR3 bases are TGTGCCAGCAGTGAACCCAGGGGAACTAATGAAAAA. It translates to CASSEPRGTNEK. The complete CDR3 protein is CASSEPRGTNEKLFF.

CDR3 DNA (partial): TGTGCCAGTAGTATGGGACAGGCCCATGCCTACGAC. Translated: CASSMGQAHAYD. The CDR3 in its entirety is CASSMGQAHAYDYTF. This chain joins TRBV19 and TRBJ1-2, with TRBD1 identical over 8 bases. The read is 3 residues too short to cover the CDR3 end, so that end is filled in from the germline J gene. This CDR3 spans 15 amino acids. Germline assignment: CDR1 LNHDA and CDR2 SQIVND (reference sequence). Full variable domain (missing parts from reference TRBV19 and TRBJ1-2): DGGITQSPKYLFRKEGQNVTLSCEQNLNHDAMYWYRQDPGQGLRLIYYSQIVNDFQKGDIAEGYSVSREKKESFPLTVTSAQKNPTAFYLCASSMGQAHAYDYTFGSGTRLTVV.

Note on this clone: The read finishes 3 residues shy of the CDR3 end, and the germline J gene is used to complete it. The chain couples TRBV7-2 to TRBJ2-1; D uncertain. CDR1 and CDR2 (germline): SGHTA, FQGNSA. This CDR3 region has 15 residues. V gave up 0 bases and J gave up 4 bases, with 10 bases separating them. CDR3 protein: CASSLAPGRYNEQFF. The part of the CDR3 DNA that was read is TGTGCCAGCAGCTTAGCCCCCGGCAGGTACAATGAG.

Concerning this clone itself: The sequence runs out 3 residues before the end of the CDR3; the remainder is reconstructed from the germline J gene. The J gene is TRBJ1-1, the V gene TRBV5-1, with TRBD1 matching 9 bases. J lost 1 base, V lost 2 bases, and 0 bases had no gene match. The CDR3 consists of 14 residues. CDR1 and CDR2 (germline): SGHRS, YFSETQ. CDR3 DNA, as far as it was read: TGCGCCAGCAGCTTACAGGGGGCGAACACTGAA. This translates into CASSLQGANTE. The complete CDR3 sequence is CASSLQGANTEAFF. Filled out from reference TRBV5-1 and TRBJ1-1, the complete variable domain reads KAGVTQTPRYLIKTRGQQVTLSCSPISGHRSVSWYQQTPGQGLQFLFEYFSETQRNKGNFPGRFSGRQFSNSRSEMNVSTLELGDSALYLCASSLQGANTEAFFGQGTRLTVV.

Comment on this clone: The CDR3 end is not reached by the read, which stops 3 residues before it; the germline J gene fills it in. The V and J genes are TRBV20-1 and TRBJ2-3, with 9 bases fitting TRBD2. J lost 0 bases, V lost 6 bases, and 4 bases had no gene match. The CDR3 is made up of 14 amino acids. Per germline, CDR1 DFQATT and CDR2 SNEGSKA (reference sequence). This chain's CDR3 is CSARRGGSTDTQYF. CDR3 bases read: TGCAGTGCCCGGCGGGGGGGTAGCACAGATACG.

A remark on this clone: The read stops 3 residues short of the end of the CDR3; the missing end is completed from the germline J gene. This chain links TRBV19 with TRBJ1-2; 12 bases are a match to TRBD1. The CDR3 runs 17 residues. Germline CDR1 and CDR2: LNHDA and SQIVND (reference sequence). CDR3 DNA (partial): TGTGCCAGTAGTATAGATCCCGGGACAGGGGGCTACAATGAC. Translation gives CASSIDPGTGGYND. The full CDR3 reads CASSIDPGTGGYNDYTF.

The sequenced CDR3 bases are TGCGCCAGCAGCTTTAATCGACAGGGAACCGAG. Protein product: CASSFNRQGTE. The CDR3 in its entirety is CASSFNRQGTEQYF. The chain has TRBV5-1 and TRBJ2-7, with 7 bases lining up with TRBD1. The CDR3 end is not reached by the read, which stops 3 residues before it; the germline J gene fills it in. Germline values: CDR1 SGHRS, CDR2 YFSETQ. CDR3 length: 14 residues. Trimming removed 2 bases from V and 6 bases from J; junction bases left unmatched: 8. Full variable domain (outside the CDR3, taken from reference TRBV5-1 and TRBJ2-7): KAGVTQTPRYLIKTRGQQVTLSCSPISGHRSVSWYQQTPGQGLQFLFEYFSETQRNKGNFPGRFSGRQFSNSRSEMNVSTLELGDSALYLCASSFNRQGTEQYFGPGTRLTVT.

Regarding this clone: The sequence runs out 3 residues before the end of the CDR3; the remainder is reconstructed from the germline J gene. This sequence joins TRBV7-9 and TRBJ2-2; D gene unclear. Germline values: CDR1 SEHNR, CDR2 FQNEAQ (reference sequence). The CDR3 sequence is 14 residues long. Trimming removed 6 bases from V and 3 bases from J, with 11 bases in between. CDR3 protein: CASRSAQYTGELFF. Incomplete CDR3 DNA: TGTGCCAGCAGGTCTGCACAGTACACCGGGGAG.

Notes on this clone: Read sequence stops 3 residues before the CDR3 end, and the germline J gene provides the missing end. This chain joins TRBV20-1 and TRBJ1-6; 8 bases are a match to TRBD1. The CDR3 consists of 15 residues. V trimming: 4 bases; J trimming: 7 bases; junction bases outside the gene matches: 9. The V gene's germline CDR1 is DFQATT and CDR2 SNEGSKA (reference sequence). The CDR3 DNA, read in part, is TGCAGTGCTATTGACAGGGGTAGTTTGAATTCACCC. It is translated as CSAIDRGSLNSP. The complete CDR3 protein is CSAIDRGSLNSPLHF.

Points on this clone: The CDR3 end is not reached by the read, which stops 3 residues before it; the germline J gene fills it in. This chain links TRBV20-1 with TRBJ2-7, with TRBD2 as a possible D gene (6 bases). This CDR3 contains 12 residues. Germline V gives CDR1 DFQATT, CDR2 SNEGSKA (reference sequence). With 6 bases removed from V and 3 bases from J, the gap between germline ends came to 12 bases. The sequenced CDR3 bases are TGCAGTGCCCAGGGACTCGACTACGAG. This translates into CSAQGLDYE. The whole CDR3 protein is CSAQGLDYEQYF.

A remark on this clone: The missing CDR3 end, 3 residues past where the read stops, is filled in from the germline J gene. V gene TRBV2 combines with J gene TRBJ2-1, with 9 bases aligning to TRBD2. CDR3 length: 16 residues. With 7 bases clipped from V and 7 bases from J, the junction kept 14 bases outside the gene matches. Germline CDR1 SNHLY, CDR2 FYNNEI. Incomplete CDR3 DNA: TGTGCCAGCACAAAAGGGGGCGGGGGGGCGGTGAATGAG. Encoded protein: CASTKGGGGAVNE. The CDR3 reads in full as CASTKGGGGAVNEQFF.

To note about this clone: The CDR3 end falls 3 residues outside the read, so it is completed with the germline J gene. The chain is built from TRBV18 and TRBJ2-5; 8 bases are a match to TRBD2. Germline V lookup: CDR1 KGHSH, CDR2 LQKENI. The V gene end was trimmed by 0 bases and the J gene end by 2 bases; junction bases not matched to a gene: 8. The CDR3 sequence is 17 residues long. CDR3 DNA (partial): TGTGCCAGCTCACCACCCAGGGGTAGCGGGGATCAAGAGACC. It is translated as CASSPPRGSGDQET. The full-length CDR3 reads as CASSPPRGSGDQETQYF.

Comment on this clone: The CDR3 goes on 3 residues after the read ends, and that part is filled in from the germline J gene. The chain is built from TRBV2 and TRBJ1-2, with TRBD1 matching 7 bases. CDR1 SNHLY and CDR2 FYNNEI come from the germline V gene. The CDR3 runs 12 residues. The V segment lost 5 bases and the J segment 7 bases; nucleotides outside the gene matches: 4. CDR3 bases read: TGTGCCAGCAGTCTCGCAGGGGGTGGC. Amino acids: CASSLAGGG. The CDR3 reads in full as CASSLAGGGYTF.

As regards this clone: The sequenced fragment ends 3 residues before the CDR3 boundary, so the rest is inferred from the germline J gene. The V call is TRBV9, the J call TRBJ1-3, with D unresolved. Germline-derived CDR1 and CDR2 are SGDLS and YYNGEE. The CDR3 is 16 amino acids. V was pared by 0 bases and J by 1 base, with 11 bases between. The CDR3 is CASSVGPGRSGNTIYF. CDR3 bases read: TGTGCCAGCAGCGTAGGGCCGGGGAGATCTGGAAACACC.

A remark on this clone: The read halts 3 residues ahead of the CDR3 end, with the missing end drawn from the germline J gene. The chain combines TRBV6-2 or TRBV6-3 with TRBJ1-4; D uncertain. The CDR3 has 14 amino acids. Germline-derived CDR1 and CDR2 are MNHEY and SVGEGT. V was cut by 2 bases and J by 5 bases, with 9 bases left in between. Partial CDR3 DNA: TGTGCCAGCAGTTACAGGCAGTCCAATGAAAAA. It translates to CASSYRQSNEK. The full CDR3 is CASSYRQSNEKLFF.

A note on this clone: The read finishes 3 residues shy of the CDR3 end, and the germline J gene is used to complete it. V usage is TRBV11-1 and J usage is TRBJ1-1; D remains ambiguous. The V gene lost 3 bases and the J gene lost 1 base, with 6 bases spanning the gap. The CDR3 covers 13 residues. Germline CDR1 is SGHAT and CDR2 is FQDESV (reference sequence). The DNA read from the CDR3 is TGTGCCAGCAGCTTTTGGCCGAACACTGAA. It is translated as CASSFWPNTE. The full CDR3 protein is CASSFWPNTEAFF. The full variable domain, rest sourced from reference TRBV11-1 and TRBJ1-1, is EAEVAQSPRYKITEKSQAVAFWCDPISGHATLYWYRQILGQGPELLVQFQDESVVDDSQLPKDRFSAERLKGVDSTLKIQPAELGDSAMYLCASSFWPNTEAFFGQGTRLTVV.

In terms of frequency, this clone is medium-sized (0.01 to 0.1%). The CDR3 is cut off 3 residues early in the read; its end comes from the germline J gene. This chain connects TRBV19 to TRBJ2-2; 12 bases map to TRBD2. The length of the CDR3 is 14 residues. Germline CDR1 is LNHDA and CDR2 is SQIVND (reference sequence). The ends lost 4 bases at V and 6 bases at J; junction bases unmatched: 0. The CDR3 reads CASSTSGGAGELFF. The DNA read from the CDR3 is TGTGCCAGTAGTACTAGCGGGGGGGCCGGGGAG. Combining the CDR3 with reference TRBV19 and TRBJ2-2 gives the whole variable domain DGGITQSPKYLFRKEGQNVTLSCEQNLNHDAMYWYRQDPGQGLRLIYYSQIVNDFQKGDIAEGYSVSREKKESFPLTVTSAQKNPTAFYLCASSTSGGAGELFFGEGSRLTVL.

Note on this clone: The read ends 3 residues early relative to the CDR3; the germline J gene fills the gap. J is TRBJ1-3 and V is TRBV15; no definite D call. CDR3 length equals 14 residues. The germline V gene has CDR1 LNHNV and CDR2 YYDKDF (reference sequence). V lost 0 bases and J lost 4, with 7 bases in between. The CDR3 region is CATSRDRLGNTIYF. The part of the CDR3 DNA that was read is TGTGCCACCAGCAGAGACAGGCTCGGAAACACC.

Remarks on this clone: Sequencing ends 3 residues short of the CDR3 end; the germline J gene provides the rest. The genes are TRBV7-2 and TRBJ1-2; TRBD1 matches 8 bases. The CDR3 runs 16 residues. CDR1 and CDR2 (germline): SGHTA, FQGNSA. This CDR3 reads CASSLAWGDRSNDYTF. The DNA read from the CDR3 is TGTGCCAGCAGCTTAGCGTGGGGGGACAGGTCCAACGAC. The full variable domain, rest sourced from reference TRBV7-2 and TRBJ1-2, is GAGVSQSPSNKVTEKGKDVELRCDPISGHTALYWYRQSLGQGLEFLIYFQGNSAPDKSGLPSDRFSAERTGGSVSTLTIQRTQQEDSAVYLCASSLAWGDRSNDYTFGSGTRLTVV.